The 21 T cell receptor beta chains reported below all come from one sample, sequenced in a study of cytomegalovirus exposure and HLA in healthy donors. 13 Jbeta primers and 60 Vbeta primers were used for the PCR. Produced via immunoSEQ multiplex PCR; TCRdb's table is partial and in-frame only. This table has roughly 110,000 clones, 70% to 85% appearing once. The sample taken for sequencing was PBMCs. The source of these receptors is a boy between 5 and 17 years old in good health and CMV-seronegative.

This chain uses TRBV29-1 with TRBJ2-1; 10 bases align to TRBD1. CDR3 length: 14 amino acids. Germline V gene data show CDR1 as SQVTM and CDR2 as ANQGSEA. The junction had 7 bases not matched to a gene; V was cut back by 3 bases and J by 8 bases. CDR3 residues: CSVETDRGIDEQFF. CDR3 in DNA: TGCAGCGTTGAGACGGACAGGGGGATCGATGAGCAGTTCTTC.

The chain is built from TRBV19 and TRBJ2-7; unclear D gene. The ends were cut back, 2 bases at V and 3 bases at J, with 11 bases in the middle. CDR3 length equals 14 residues. CDR1 is LNHDA and CDR2 is SQIVND in the germline V gene (reference sequence). This chain's CDR3 is CASSISGGYYEQYF. The CDR3 DNA is TGTGCCAGTAGTATAAGTGGCGGTTACTACGAGCAGTACTTC.

The chain employs TRBV2 and TRBJ1-1; weak D call: TRBD1 (5 bases). Germline CDR1 and CDR2: SNHLY and FYNNEI. The CDR3 sequence is 13 residues long. V lost 8 bases and J lost 4, with 14 bases in between. The CDR3 DNA follows: TGTGCCAGCCGCAGGGCGGAGGGCACTGAAGCTTTCTTT. It yields the protein CASRRAEGTEAFF.

This clone showed up just a few times. The chain couples TRBV18 to TRBJ2-6, with D uncertain. Germline V CDR1 and CDR2: KGHSH, LQKENI. V lost 4 bases and J lost 0, with 7 bases in between. The CDR3 runs to 15 residues. CDR3: CASSLFRSGANVLTF. In DNA form, the CDR3 reads TGTGCCAGCTCACTATTCCGCTCTGGGGCCAACGTCCTGACTTTC.

The V call is TRBV9, the J call TRBJ1-6; D perhaps matches TRBD1 (5 bases). V was cut by 0 bases and J by 7 bases, with 8 bases left in between. The germline V gene encodes CDR1 SGDLS and CDR2 YYNGEE. This CDR3 region has 14 residues. Here the CDR3 DNA reads TGTGCCAGCAGCGTAGACAACAGGAATTCACCCCTCCACTTT. Its protein product is CASSVDNRNSPLHF. The entire variable domain, with the rest obtained from reference TRBV9 and TRBJ1-6, is as follows: DSGVTQTPKHLITATGQRVTLRCSPRSGDLSVYWYQQSLDQGLQFLIQYYNGEERAKGNILERFSAQQFPDLHSELNLSSLELGDSALYFCASSVDNRNSPLHFGNGTRLTVT.

J is TRBJ1-2 and V is TRBV28; tentative D call: TRBD1 (5 bases). The CDR3 has 15 amino acids. Trimming left V 2 bases short and J 4 bases short, with 14 bases between. CDR1 and CDR2 (germline): MDHEN, SYDVKM. In DNA, the CDR3 is TGTGCCAGCAGTTTAAGTGGCAGGGTAGGCTATGGCTACACCTTC. The encoded protein is CASSLSGRVGYGYTF.

The V and J genes are TRBV18 and TRBJ1-4, with a possible D match to TRBD1 (5 bases). V lost 3 bases and J 3 bases, leaving 17 bases between the germline ends. Looked up from germline, CDR1 is KGHSH and CDR2 is LQKENI. This CDR3 spans 17 amino acids. CDR3 in DNA: TGTGCCAGCTCACCGGATCTACCAGGGCTGGCTAATGAAAAACTGTTTTTT. This translates into CASSPDLPGLANEKLFF.

The rearrangement joins TRBV5-1 to TRBJ2-2, with D perhaps matching TRBD1 (5 bases). The CDR3 extends over 14 amino acids. V was pared by 4 bases and J by 4 bases, with 11 bases between. The germline CDR1 and CDR2 sequences are SGHRS and YFSETQ. As DNA, the CDR3 is TGCGCCAGCAGCCTTCCTCAGGGCACCGGGGAGCTGTTTTTT. Translated: CASSLPQGTGELFF.

The rearrangement joins TRBV19 to TRBJ2-7; 10 positions match TRBD2. Germline CDR1 and CDR2: LNHDA and SQIVND (reference sequence). The J segment lost 2 bases and the V segment lost 5 bases, leaving 12 bases of the junction unmatched. The CDR3 spans 17 residues. For the CDR3, the DNA is TGTGCCAGTAGTGCGGGGACCGGGACTAGCGCCACCTACGAGCAGTACTTC. Its translation is CASSAGTGTSATYEQYF.

The chain recombines TRBV2 with TRBJ2-7; perhaps TRBD2 as D (5 bases). In germline, CDR1 is SNHLY, CDR2 FYNNEI. This CDR3 spans 15 amino acids. V lost 7 bases and J 0 bases, leaving 16 bases between the germline ends. This CDR3 is CASKRGTTSSYEQYF. In nucleotides, the CDR3 is TGTGCCAGCAAACGGGGTACTACCAGCTCCTACGAGCAGTACTTC. Drawing the rest from reference TRBV2 and TRBJ2-7, the complete variable domain is EPEVTQTPSHQVTQMGQEVILRCVPISNHLYFYWYRQILGQKVEFLVSFYNNEISEKSEIFDDQFSVERPDGSNFTLKIRSTKLEDSAMYFCASKRGTTSSYEQYFGPGTRLTVT.

This clone was observed a few times. This rearrangement joins TRBV6-1 to TRBJ2-2, with 11 bases that match TRBD1. Germline CDR1 reads MNHNS; CDR2 reads SASEGT. The CDR3 is 15 residues long. J lost 5 bases, V lost 8 bases, and 7 bases had no gene match. CDR3 sequence (DNA): TGTGCCAGCCGCCTAGGACAGGGGGCGACCGGGGAGCTGTTTTTT. Translation: CASRLGQGATGELFF.

In DNA, the CDR3 is TGTGCCAGCAGTCAGGGGCAGTTCTTC. Amino acid sequence: CASSQGQFF. The gene calls are TRBV7-9 and TRBJ2-1, with D perhaps TRBD1 (5 bases). Trimming stripped 6 bases from V and 12 bases from J, with 6 bases between. Germline V gene sequence: CDR1 SEHNR, CDR2 FQNEAQ (reference sequence). The CDR3 sequence is 9 residues long.

The chain links TRBV11-3 to TRBJ1-4; a weak D match, TRBD1 (5 bases). CDR1 is SGHNT and CDR2 is YENEEA in the germline V gene. This CDR3 has 14 residues. Trimming shortened V by 5 bases and J by 4 bases, and 11 bases separated the two germline ends. The CDR3 protein is CASSSYRNNEKLFF. As DNA, the CDR3 is TGTGCCAGCAGCAGTTACAGGAATAATGAAAAACTGTTTTTT.

The gene calls are TRBV4-3 and TRBJ2-3, with 7 bases identical to TRBD2. The CDR3 is 16 residues long. Germline V gene sequence: CDR1 LGHNA, CDR2 YSLEER. J lost 1 base, V lost 0 bases, and 4 bases had no gene match. The CDR3 here is CASSQDYAGGTDTQYF. The CDR3 DNA reads TGCGCCAGCAGCCAAGATTATGCGGGGGGCACAGATACGCAGTATTTT.

Only a few counts were recorded for this clone. In DNA, the CDR3 is TGCGCCAGCAGCCAGAGTGACACCCTTAATCAGCCCCAGCATTTT. Translated: CASSQSDTLNQPQHF. This chain connects TRBV4-1 to TRBJ1-5; no reliable D call. The V end was cut by 3 bases, the J end by 4 bases, with 13 bases between. The CDR3 consists of 15 residues. CDR1 is MGHRA and CDR2 is YSYEKL in the germline V gene.

CDR3 sequence: CASSPLGGGPGTDTQYF. The CDR3 region has the DNA TGTGCCAGCTCACCTCTCGGGGGGGGTCCCGGCACAGATACGCAGTATTTT. The chain uses TRBV18 and TRBJ2-3; 8 bases map to TRBD2. The CDR3 length is 17 residues. The J segment lost 1 base and the V segment lost 3 bases, leaving 9 bases of the junction unmatched. Germline assignment: CDR1 KGHSH and CDR2 LQKENI.

The V and J genes are TRBV11-2 and TRBJ1-1, with 9 nucleotides matching TRBD1. With 5 bases clipped from V and 4 bases from J, the junction kept 8 bases outside the gene matches. Looked up from germline, CDR1 is SGHAT and CDR2 is FQNNGV. The CDR3 spans 15 residues. CDR3 amino acids: CASSPIRDRATEAFF. The CDR3 DNA follows: TGTGCCAGCAGCCCAATCAGGGACAGGGCCACTGAAGCTTTCTTT. Complete variable domain (other parts from reference TRBV11-2 and TRBJ1-1): EAGVAQSPRYKIIEKRQSVAFWCNPISGHATLYWYQQILGQGPKLLIQFQNNGVVDDSQLPKDRFSAERLKGVDSTLKIQPAKLEDSAVYLCASSPIRDRATEAFFGQGTRLTVV.

This chain joins TRBV11-2 and TRBJ1-1; 9 bases align to TRBD1. Trimming took 6 bases from V and 6 from J; bases not matched to a gene: 8. The CDR3 sequence is 14 residues long. CDR1 SGHAT and CDR2 FQNNGV come from the germline V gene. DNA for the CDR3: TGTGCCAGCAGTCCCGGGACAGGGCGACCTGAAGCTTTCTTT. Residues: CASSPGTGRPEAFF.

The J gene is TRBJ2-7, the V gene TRBV2; TRBD1 matches at 10 bases. J gave up 9 bases and V 7 bases, and 6 bases lay outside the gene matches. Germline values: CDR1 SNHLY, CDR2 FYNNEI. The CDR3 totals 12 residues. CDR3 protein: CASNRDRGTQYF. CDR3 coding DNA: TGTGCCAGCAATAGGGACAGGGGCACGCAGTACTTC. The full variable domain, rest sourced from reference TRBV2 and TRBJ2-7, is EPEVTQTPSHQVTQMGQEVILRCVPISNHLYFYWYRQILGQKVEFLVSFYNNEISEKSEIFDDQFSVERPDGSNFTLKIRSTKLEDSAMYFCASNRDRGTQYFGPGTRLTVT.

The chain couples TRBV7-9 to TRBJ1-5; no reliable D call. Trimming cost V 3 bases and J 4 bases, with 16 bases left between them. CDR1 is SEHNR, CDR2 FQNEAQ, per germline (reference sequence). CDR3 length: 16 amino acids. The CDR3 here is CASSLRRGNGNQPQHF. Here the CDR3 DNA reads TGTGCCAGCAGCTTGCGACGGGGTAACGGGAATCAGCCCCAGCATTTT.

The chain couples TRBV7-9 to TRBJ1-5; D not certain. Looked up from germline, CDR1 is SEHNR and CDR2 is FQNEAQ (reference sequence). The CDR3 runs to 14 residues. V lost 1 base to trimming and J lost 2 bases, with 6 bases between them. In nucleotides, the CDR3 is TGTGCCAGCAGCTTAGTTCCAGGCAATCAGCCCCAGCATTTT. The encoded protein is CASSLVPGNQPQHF.